One and the same sample provided the 2 T cell receptor beta chains below, sequenced in a study of blood T cell repertoires in COVID-19. TCRdb's table, derived via immunoSEQ multiplex PCR, lists solely in-frame clones and lacks some. The data show approximately 210,000 clones, approximately 81% seen once. The sequenced sample was peripheral blood. Receptor source: a woman of 80 years or more with acute or convalescent COVID-19.

The chain has TRBV20-1 and TRBJ1-1; 7 bases are shared with TRBD1. Looked up from germline, CDR1 is DFQATT and CDR2 is SNEGSKA (reference sequence). Germline trimming cut 4 bases from V and 8 bases from J; bases unmatched to any gene: 1. CDR3 length: 10 residues. The CDR3 loop is CSAIQGEAFF. CDR3 DNA: TGCAGTGCTATACAGGGGGAAGCTTTCTTT.

The count of this clone is one. The chain recombines TRBV3-1 (or the pseudogene TRBV3-2) with TRBJ2-7; 10 positions match TRBD1. Germline CDR1 reads LGHDT; CDR2 reads YNNKEL (reference sequence). V was clipped by 5 bases and J by 5 bases; unmatched bases: 6. The CDR3 length is 14 residues. CDR3 bases: TGTGCCAGCAGCTACCGGGACAGGGGCCACGAGCAGTACTTC. This encodes CASSYRDRGHEQYF.